One T cell receptor beta chain is described in this entry. The data were produced by immunoSEQ multiplex PCR, yet TCRdb's version contains in-frame clones alone and is incomplete. This sample has more than 300,000 clones, with about nine tenths found just once. This entry belongs to a study of cytomegalovirus exposure and HLA in healthy donors. J gave up 2 bases and V 5 bases, and 7 bases lay outside the gene matches. The CDR3 extends over 15 amino acids. Germline values: CDR1 SGHNT, CDR2 YYREEE (reference sequence). The TCR was taken from a woman aged 18-29 years in good health and CMV-seronegative. The sequenced material came from PBMCs. The chain employs TRBV5-4 and TRBJ2-1; 7 bases align to TRBD2. DNA of the CDR3: TGTGCCAGCAGTCCATCTAGCGGCGCCTACAATGAGCAGTTCTTC. Protein product: CASSPSSGAYNEQFF.